This entry lists 20 T cell receptor beta chains sequenced from one sample in a study of OX40 agonist ivuxolimab in advanced cancers. Profiled with immunoSEQ multiplex PCR; TCRdb holds only in-frame clones, not every one. The sample holds about 69,000 clones, approximately 90% seen once. The sequences come from CD4+ or CD8+ T cells sorted from blood, collected in a trial of the OX40 agonist ivuxolimab. These receptors were obtained from an adult with an advanced solid tumor such as melanoma, head and neck, liver or kidney cancer.

The chain recombines TRBV15 with TRBJ1-2; the match to TRBD1 covers 8 bases. Germline lookup yields CDR1 LNHNV and CDR2 YYDKDF (reference sequence). V dropped 0 bases and J dropped 4; count of bases not matched to a gene: 4. This CDR3 contains 15 residues. Here the CDR3 reads CATSRDLDRGYGYTF. In DNA form, the CDR3 reads TGTGCCACCAGCAGAGATTTAGACAGGGGCTATGGCTACACCTTC.

J is TRBJ2-7 and V is TRBV6-5; 9 bases align to TRBD2. Trimming removed 7 bases from V and 2 bases from J; junction bases left unmatched: 9. The length of the CDR3 is 15 residues. Germline V gives CDR1 MNHEY, CDR2 SVGAGI. DNA of the CDR3: TGTGCCAGCACTACTCGGGCGGGAGGGCCCTACGAGCAGTACTTC. This sequence encodes CASTTRAGGPYEQYF.

This rearrangement joins TRBV30 to TRBJ1-2; D is possibly TRBD1 (5 bases). The V and J ends lost 2 bases and 8 bases respectively, with 9 bases between them. In germline, CDR1 is GTSNPN, CDR2 SVGIG (reference sequence). This CDR3 has 11 amino acids. CDR3 nucleotides: TGTGCCTGGAGTTCCAGGGACGGCTACACCTTC. This encodes CAWSSRDGYTF.

The rearrangement uses TRBV25-1 and TRBJ1-2; 7 positions match TRBD1. Germline assignment: CDR1 MGHDK and CDR2 SYGVNS. The CDR3 has 15 amino acids. V gave up 2 bases and J gave up 4 bases; unmatched junction bases: 7. In DNA form, the CDR3 reads TGTGCCAGCAGTGAAACCAACAGGGGTGGCTATGGCTACACCTTC. Translated, it gives CASSETNRGGYGYTF.

The chain combines TRBV11-2 with TRBJ1-2; 9 nucleotides match TRBD1. V was clipped by 3 bases and J by 4 bases; unmatched bases: 6. Germline-derived CDR1 and CDR2 are SGHAT and FQNNGV. The CDR3 runs to 15 residues. This chain's CDR3 is CASSFLGTGPYGYTF. The DNA for the CDR3 is TGTGCCAGCAGCTTCCTCGGGACAGGGCCCTATGGCTACACCTTC.

The chain uses TRBV19 and TRBJ1-2, with D perhaps TRBD1 (6 bases). Germline assignment: CDR1 LNHDA and CDR2 SQIVND (reference sequence). V lost 8 bases, J lost 2 bases, and 18 bases lay in between. CDR3 length: 15 amino acids. CDR3 nucleotides: TGTGCCAGTTCAGACCCCGGGGGCAGAAACTATGGCTACACCTTC. This encodes CASSDPGGRNYGYTF.

The rearrangement uses TRBV5-1 and TRBJ2-7; 13 bases agree with TRBD2. V was pared by 0 bases and J by 0 bases, with 6 bases of the junction left unmatched. CDR3 length: 18 residues. Germline V gives CDR1 SGHRS, CDR2 YFSETQ. The CDR3 DNA follows: TGCGCCAGCAGCTTGGAAGGGACTAGCGGGGTGAGCTCCTACGAGCAGTACTTC. It encodes CASSLEGTSGVSSYEQYF.

The CDR3 DNA reads as TGCGCCAGCAGCACCACGGGACAGGGAACGGGGGAGCAGTACTTC. It codes for CASSTTGQGTGEQYF. This chain links TRBV5-1 with TRBJ2-7, with 9 bases fitting TRBD1. The CDR3 has 15 residues. Germline V gives CDR1 SGHRS, CDR2 YFSETQ. The V gene end was trimmed by 4 bases and the J gene end by 7 bases; junction bases not matched to a gene: 12.

On this clone itself: Other DNA sequences in this sample translate to the same CDR3. The chain couples TRBV30 to TRBJ2-7; the D is unclear. The V end lost 3 bases, the J end lost 7 bases, and 16 bases lay between the germline ends. The CDR3 runs to 13 residues. CDR1 and CDR2 from the germline V gene are GTSNPN and SVGIG (reference sequence). CDR3 sequence: CAWSGPMGGEQYF. DNA for the CDR3: TGTGCCTGGAGCGGGCCGATGGGTGGGGAGCAGTACTTC.

The J gene is TRBJ2-1, the V gene TRBV9; 12 bases are a match to TRBD2. Germline V lookup: CDR1 SGDLS, CDR2 YYNGEE. After removal of 4 bases from V and 9 bases from J, the junction contained 8 bases not matched to a gene. The CDR3 spans 15 residues. CDR3 in DNA: TGTGCCAGCAGCATCAGACTAGCGGGAGAGGCTGAGCAGTTCTTC. It codes for CASSIRLAGEAEQFF. The complete variable domain, with remaining parts taken from reference TRBV9 and TRBJ2-1, reads DSGVTQTPKHLITATGQRVTLRCSPRSGDLSVYWYQQSLDQGLQFLIQYYNGEERAKGNILERFSAQQFPDLHSELNLSSLELGDSALYFCASSIRLAGEAEQFFGPGTRLTVL.

The chain links TRBV19 to TRBJ2-1, with D maybe TRBD2 (5 bases). V was trimmed by 3 bases and J by 4 bases, leaving 22 bases between them. The CDR3 covers 18 residues. Germline V CDR1 and CDR2: LNHDA, SQIVND (reference sequence). This CDR3 reads CASSISLPAARTYNEQFF. The CDR3, as DNA: TGTGCCAGTAGTATTTCTCTCCCGGCGGCGAGGACTTACAATGAGCAGTTCTTC.

CDR3 sequence: CASSLEGFQRIISTDTQYF. The CDR3 DNA is TGTGCCAGCAGCTTAGAAGGTTTCCAGCGGATTATTAGCACAGATACGCAGTATTTT. V usage is TRBV7-8 and J usage is TRBJ2-3; possibly TRBD2 for D (5 bases). Deletions cut 1 base from V and 0 bases from J, with 20 bases between. The germline gives CDR1 SGHVS, CDR2 FQNEAQ. The CDR3 has 19 amino acids.

The chain couples TRBV19 to TRBJ2-3; D uncertain. V was clipped by 8 bases and J by 2 bases, with 17 bases between them. The CDR3 runs to 15 residues. From germline, CDR1 is LNHDA and CDR2 SQIVND (reference sequence). Here the CDR3 reads CASQFRTGTTDTQYF. The CDR3 DNA is TGTGCCAGTCAGTTCAGGACCGGCACCACAGATACGCAGTATTTT.

The genes are TRBV14 and TRBJ2-7; tentative D call: TRBD2 (5 bases). Per germline, CDR1 SGHDN and CDR2 FVKESK. The CDR3 runs to 15 residues. The V end lost 5 bases, the J end lost 6 bases, and 20 bases lay between the germline ends. The CDR3 DNA reads as TGTGCCAGCAGCAAGAGCGGCGGCGGAGGACTCGAGCAGTACTTC. Amino acid sequence: CASSKSGGGGLEQYF. The complete variable domain, with remaining parts taken from reference TRBV14 and TRBJ2-7, reads EAGVTQFPSHSVIEKGQTVTLRCDPISGHDNLYWYRRVMGKEIKFLLHFVKESKQDESGMPNNRFLAERTGGTYSTLKVQPAELEDSGVYFCASSKSGGGGLEQYFGPGTRLTVT.

The rearrangement uses TRBV18 and TRBJ1-2, with D unclear. CDR3 length equals 13 residues. V lost 4 bases to trimming and J lost 3 bases, with 9 bases between them. Germline-derived CDR1 and CDR2 are KGHSH and LQKENI. The CDR3, as DNA: TGTGCCAGCTCACGGGTTTCAGACTATGGCTACACCTTC. It codes for CASSRVSDYGYTF.

The genes are TRBV19 and TRBJ1-1; 10 bases agree with TRBD1. Germline V gene lookup returns CDR1 LNHDA and CDR2 SQIVND (reference sequence). The CDR3 runs to 13 residues. Trimming took 8 bases from V and 2 from J; bases not matched to a gene: 2. The CDR3 loop reads CASGDRGNTEAFF. The CDR3 nucleotides read TGTGCCAGTGGGGACAGGGGAAACACTGAAGCTTTCTTT.

This chain joins TRBV10-3 and TRBJ1-1; 7 nucleotides line up with TRBD1. With V trimmed by 6 bases and J by 4 bases, 2 bases remained unmatched. The CDR3 runs to 12 residues. The V gene's germline CDR1 is ENHRY and CDR2 SYGVKD. CDR3 sequence (DNA): TGTGCCATCAGCCGACAGGGCACTGAAGCTTTCTTT. The encoded protein is CAISRQGTEAFF.

V usage is TRBV16 and J usage is TRBJ1-1; D is undetermined. Trimming stripped 6 bases from V and 1 base from J, with 15 bases between. The CDR3 extends over 15 amino acids. The germline V gene has CDR1 KGHSY and CDR2 FQNENV. The chain's CDR3 is CASRTPDGKNTEAFF. The CDR3 DNA sequence: TGTGCCAGCAGAACGCCCGACGGAAAGAACACTGAAGCTTTCTTT. Combining the CDR3 with reference TRBV16 and TRBJ1-1 gives the whole variable domain GEEVAQTPKHLVRGEGQKAKLYCAPIKGHSYVFWYQQVLKNEFKFLISFQNENVFDETGMPKERFSAKCLPNSPCSLEIQATKLEDSAVYFCASRTPDGKNTEAFFGQGTRLTVV.

CDR3 in amino acids: CASTSGQATNEKLFF. The CDR3 nucleotides are TGTGCCAGTACCTCCGGACAGGCAACTAATGAAAAACTGTTTTTT. The chain has TRBV19 and TRBJ1-4; 7 bases line up with TRBD1. V dropped 7 bases and J dropped 0; count of bases not matched to a gene: 5. The germline V gene encodes CDR1 LNHDA and CDR2 SQIVND (reference sequence). The CDR3 length is 15 residues.

V gene TRBV7-2 combines with J gene TRBJ1-2, with D possibly TRBD1 on 6 matching bases. The V and J ends lost 5 bases and 2 bases respectively, with 18 bases between them. Germline CDR1 SGHTA, CDR2 FQGNSA. This CDR3 has 16 amino acids. The CDR3 DNA sequence: TGTGCCAGCAGCCGCCAAGGGGGGGGACCGAACTATGGCTACACCTTC. It yields the protein CASSRQGGGPNYGYTF. The complete variable domain, with remaining parts taken from reference TRBV7-2 and TRBJ1-2, reads GAGVSQSPSNKVTEKGKDVELRCDPISGHTALYWYRQSLGQGLEFLIYFQGNSAPDKSGLPSDRFSAERTGGSVSTLTIQRTQQEDSAVYLCASSRQGGGPNYGYTFGSGTRLTVV.